The 3 T cell receptor beta chains below were found in one sample sequenced in a study of OX40 agonist ivuxolimab in advanced cancers. TCRdb's table, derived via immunoSEQ multiplex PCR, lists solely in-frame clones and lacks some. The sample comprises 25,000 to 35,000 clones, 84% of which are singletons, and roughly a sixth rests with the top ten. The source material was CD4+ or CD8+ T cells sorted from blood, sampled in a trial of the OX40 agonist ivuxolimab. Receptor source: an adult with an advanced solid tumor such as melanoma, head and neck, liver or kidney cancer.

This sequence joins TRBV27 and TRBJ2-3; 9 bases line up with TRBD1. CDR1 is MNHEY, CDR2 SMNVEV, per germline (reference sequence). V trimming: 5 bases; J trimming: 4 bases; junction bases outside the gene matches: 4. CDR3 size: 14 residues. The CDR3 coding sequence is TGTGCCAGCAGTGATGGACAGGGGTCAGATACGCAGTATTTT. The encoded protein is CASSDGQGSDTQYF.

The chain recombines TRBV10-3 with TRBJ1-1; 7 bases are shared with TRBD1. The CDR3 contains 13 residues. V gave up 2 bases and J gave up 3 bases; unmatched junction bases: 0. Germline V gene sequence: CDR1 ENHRY, CDR2 SYGVKD. This CDR3 is CAISEDRDTEAFF. The DNA of the CDR3 is TGTGCCATCAGTGAGGACAGGGACACTGAAGCTTTCTTT.

About this clone itself: Other DNA sequences in the same sample also yield this CDR3. The CDR3 is CASSPGRGTEAFF. For the CDR3, the DNA is TGTGCCAGCTCACCGGGAAGGGGCACTGAAGCTTTCTTT. The rearrangement uses TRBV18 and TRBJ1-1, with D possibly TRBD1 on 5 matching bases. CDR1 is KGHSH, CDR2 LQKENI, per germline. The CDR3 loop spans 13 amino acids. Trimming pared 3 bases from V and 4 bases from J, leaving 9 bases between.